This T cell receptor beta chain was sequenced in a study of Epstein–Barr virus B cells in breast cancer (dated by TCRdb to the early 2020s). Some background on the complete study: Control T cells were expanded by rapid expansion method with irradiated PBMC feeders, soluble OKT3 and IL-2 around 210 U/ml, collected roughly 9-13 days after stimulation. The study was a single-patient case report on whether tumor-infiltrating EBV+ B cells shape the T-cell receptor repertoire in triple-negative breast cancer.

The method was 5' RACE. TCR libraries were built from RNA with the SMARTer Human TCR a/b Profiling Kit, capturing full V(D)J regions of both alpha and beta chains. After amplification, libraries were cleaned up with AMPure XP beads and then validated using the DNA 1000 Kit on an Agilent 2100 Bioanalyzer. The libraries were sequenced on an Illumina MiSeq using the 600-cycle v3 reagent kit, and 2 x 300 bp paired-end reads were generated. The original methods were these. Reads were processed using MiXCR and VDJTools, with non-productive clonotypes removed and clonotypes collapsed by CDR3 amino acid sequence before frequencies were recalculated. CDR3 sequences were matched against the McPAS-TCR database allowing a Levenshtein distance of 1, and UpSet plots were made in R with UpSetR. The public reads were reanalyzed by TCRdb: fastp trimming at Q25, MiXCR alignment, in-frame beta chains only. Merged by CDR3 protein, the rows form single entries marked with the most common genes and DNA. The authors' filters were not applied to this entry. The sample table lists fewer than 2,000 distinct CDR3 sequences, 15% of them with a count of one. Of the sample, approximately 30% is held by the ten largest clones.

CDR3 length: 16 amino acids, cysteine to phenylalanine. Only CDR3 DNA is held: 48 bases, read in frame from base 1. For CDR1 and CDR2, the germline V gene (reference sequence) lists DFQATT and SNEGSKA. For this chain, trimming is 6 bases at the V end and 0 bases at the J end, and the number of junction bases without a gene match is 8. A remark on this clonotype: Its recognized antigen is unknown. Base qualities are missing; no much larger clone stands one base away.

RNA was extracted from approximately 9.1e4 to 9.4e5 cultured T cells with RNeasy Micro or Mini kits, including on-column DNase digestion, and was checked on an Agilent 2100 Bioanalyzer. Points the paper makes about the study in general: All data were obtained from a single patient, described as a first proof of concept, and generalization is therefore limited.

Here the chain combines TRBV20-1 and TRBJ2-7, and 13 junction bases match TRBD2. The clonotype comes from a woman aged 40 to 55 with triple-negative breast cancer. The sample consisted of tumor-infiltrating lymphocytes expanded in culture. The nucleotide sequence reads TGCAGTGCCATCGGGACTAGCGGGGCTTTCTCCTACGAGCAGTACTTC. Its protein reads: CSAIGTSGAFSYEQYF.